The clone carrying this TCR beta chain was found a few times. The antigen remains unidentified. The data originate from a study of post-analysis software for immune sequencing data. Study-wide points: Several TRBV segments occurring more often in patients than controls included TRBV5-6, TRBV5-1 and TRBV20-1.

The CDR3 sequence is 19 residues long. The J segment lost 0 bases and the V segment lost 5 bases, leaving 11 bases of the junction unmatched. Germline-derived CDR1 and CDR2 are MNHEY and SMNVEV (reference sequence). Prepared libraries of TCR beta cDNA carried unique molecular identifiers. TCRdb re-analysed the PCR reads in MiXCR, keeping a single row per CDR3 protein. This table holds roughly 540,000 distinct CDR3 sequences, roughly 34% found once. The sequenced sample was blood. The sequence came from a girl under 18 with multiple sclerosis. The chain uses TRBV27 and TRBJ2-3; 13 bases fit TRBD2. DNA for the CDR3: TGTGCCAGCAGTCAAGCGGGACTAGCGGGGTATCCTAGCACAGATACGCAGTATTTT. Residues: CASSQAGLAGYPSTDTQYF.